The 10 T cell receptor beta chains given below trace back to one sample, sequenced in a study of T cell repertoires in cytomegalovirus infection. TCRdb fed the reads into MiXCR, producing one record per CDR3 protein. The data show 570,000 or so distinct CDR3 sequences, with under 45% seen just once and 40% to 60% held by the top ten. Their cognate antigens are unknown. The sequenced sample was cultured PBMCs, obtained from culture after CMV antigen stimulation. Receptor source: a human donor in good health (CMV status not recorded). Some clones in this sample may be carry-over from other donors' samples.

A few counts support this clonotype. The V call is TRBV6-1, the J call TRBJ2-7, with 12 positions matching TRBD2. The V gene's germline CDR1 is MNHNS and CDR2 SASEGT. There are 15 residues in the CDR3. The J segment lost 3 bases and the V segment lost 6 bases, leaving 6 bases of the junction unmatched. The CDR3 loop is CASSRTSGANYEQYF. The CDR3 bases are TGTGCCAGCAGCCGGACTAGCGGGGCCAACTACGAGCAGTACTTC.

This chain connects TRBV28 to TRBJ1-2, with a weak D call TRBD1 (6 bases). The V and J ends lost 8 bases and 3 bases respectively, with 13 bases between them. The CDR3 loop spans 13 amino acids. Germline CDR1 and CDR2: MDHEN and SYDVKM. CDR3 loop: CASRTTGYYGYTF. In nucleotides, the CDR3 is TGTGCCAGCCGAACAACAGGGTACTATGGCTACACCTTC.

The chain joins TRBV10-2 to TRBJ1-5; 9 bases are shared with TRBD1. There are 16 residues in the CDR3. Germline V gene data show CDR1 as WSHSY and CDR2 as SAAADI. V dropped 3 bases and J dropped 6; count of bases not matched to a gene: 9. The CDR3 bases are TGCGCCAGCAGTGACCCGGGACAGGGAACGAGTCAGCCCCAGCATTTT. Its protein is CASSDPGQGTSQPQHF.

The CDR3 loop reads CSAWTSGVQETQYF. The CDR3 nucleotides are TGCAGTGCCTGGACTAGCGGGGTCCAAGAGACCCAGTACTTC. The chain has TRBV20-1 and TRBJ2-5; 12 nucleotides align to TRBD2. Germline lookup yields CDR1 DFQATT and CDR2 SNEGSKA (reference sequence). This CDR3 spans 14 amino acids. Trimming at V came to 6 bases and at J to 1 base, leaving 3 bases not matched to a gene.

This clonotype was observed a few times. The chain couples TRBV7-9 to TRBJ2-3, with D hard to call. Trimming took off 3 bases at V and 0 bases at J, with 19 bases between the two ends. Germline V CDR1 and CDR2: SEHNR, FQNEAQ (reference sequence). The CDR3 contains 18 residues. CDR3 loop: CASSFNLAVLSSTDTQYF. CDR3 nucleotide sequence: TGTGCCAGCAGCTTTAATTTGGCGGTACTTTCTAGCACAGATACGCAGTATTTT.

This chain uses TRBV27 with TRBJ2-2; TRBD2 agrees at 8 bases. The CDR3 has 16 residues. The V segment lost 1 base and the J segment 4 bases; nucleotides outside the gene matches: 5. Germline V gene sequence: CDR1 MNHEY, CDR2 SMNVEV (reference sequence). The CDR3 DNA reads as TGTGCCAGCAGTTTATGGAGCGGGAGTGTCACCGGGGAGCTGTTTTTT. Its translation is CASSLWSGSVTGELFF.

A few counts support this clonotype. The chain recombines TRBV12-3 or TRBV12-4 with TRBJ2-5; TRBD2 is a possible D gene (5 bases). V was trimmed by 7 bases and J by 1 base, leaving 13 bases between them. The CDR3 is made up of 14 amino acids. The chain's CDR3 is CASNLAGLQETQYF. The CDR3 region has the DNA TGTGCCAGCAATCTGGCGGGCCTCCAAGAGACCCAGTACTTC.

This chain connects TRBV11-2 to TRBJ2-7, with D perhaps TRBD1 or TRBD2 (5 bases each). Between the trimmed V and J ends, which lost 6 bases and 4 bases, there was a span of 22 bases. This CDR3 contains 16 residues. Looked up from germline, CDR1 is SGHAT and CDR2 is FQNNGV. For the CDR3, the DNA is TGTGCCAGCAGTCCCACCCAGAGACTGGGGGATTACGAGCAGTACTTC. Its protein product is CASSPTQRLGDYEQYF.

This rearrangement joins TRBV23-1 to TRBJ2-1; 9 bases align to TRBD2. TRBV23-1 carries the ORF label, with uncertain function. CDR3 size: 18 residues. V lost 0 bases, J lost 5 bases, and 11 bases stayed unmatched. The CDR3 nucleotides read TGCGCCAGCAGTCAATCCAAGGTAGCGGGAGTAGAAGACAATGAGCAGTTCTTC. Its protein product is CASSQSKVAGVEDNEQFF.

This clonotype has only a few counts. This sequence joins TRBV5-4 and TRBJ1-2; TRBD1 might be the D (6 bases). The CDR3 extends over 14 amino acids. V lost 3 bases and J lost 1, with 10 bases in between. CDR1 and CDR2 from the germline V gene are SGHNT and YYREEE (reference sequence). CDR3 in DNA: TGTGCCAGCAGCTCCCTAGGGGGTAACTATGGCTACACCTTC. Translating it yields CASSSLGGNYGYTF.